The source of this T cell receptor (beta chain) is a study of cytomegalovirus exposure and HLA in healthy donors. About the research overall: An earlier analysis found some 120 million unique TCR beta sequences from 150 million to 200 million T cells.

This PCR relied on a set of 60 Vbeta primers and 13 Jbeta primers. The data were produced by immunoSEQ multiplex PCR, yet TCRdb's version contains in-frame clones alone and is incomplete. The sample lists approximately 100,000 clones, 75% to 90% occurring once. General study points: It was in a later analysis that TCR association rates were seen to vary by HLA locus, highest for DRB1 and lowest for HLA-C. Most subjects' HLA-A and HLA-B alleles were reportedly predicted from TCR beta sequences.

The V end was cut by 0 bases, the J end by 3 bases, with 7 bases between. This CDR3 spans 13 amino acids. Germline CDR1 and CDR2: SGHRS and YFSETQ. In the case of this clone: Its antigen is not identified.

The receptor's source is a man aged 25 to 40 in good health and CMV-seronegative. The sample consisted of PBMCs. V is TRBV5-1 and J is TRBJ2-7, with no clear D. The CDR3: CASSLVDNYEQYF. CDR3 DNA sequence: TGCGCCAGCAGCTTGGTCGACAACTACGAGCAGTACTTC.